The clone carrying this T cell receptor beta chain was seen a handful of times. The antigen is unknown. This entry comes from a study of T cell repertoires in cytomegalovirus infection. TCRdb passed the reads through MiXCR, listing each CDR3 protein once. The sample shows more than 95,000 distinct CDR3 sequences, over 25% of them seen only once. Study-wide points: In two of eight donors, the top clonotype was HLA-C-restricted CMV-specific. The study identified carriers of CMV plus the relevant HLA from cumulative public TCR beta family frequency.

The CDR3 runs to 16 residues. V shed 4 bases and J 4 bases; nucleotides not matched to a gene: 13. Germline V gene lookup returns CDR1 SEHNR and CDR2 FQNEAQ (reference sequence). This specimen was CD8+ T cells from cultured PBMCs, taken from culture after CMV antigen stimulation. The J gene is TRBJ2-7, the V gene TRBV7-9; the match to TRBD1 covers 7 bases. This TCR came from a human donor in good health (CMV status not recorded). Some clones in this sample may be carry-over from other donors' samples. The DNA for the CDR3 is TGTGCCAGCAGCTCCATGAGGACAGGAATTGTGTACGAGCAGTACTTC. Protein sequence: CASSSMRTGIVYEQYF.